Following are 13 T cell receptor beta chains from one sample sequenced in a study of T cell responses to AZD1222 COVID-19 vaccine. TCRdb's table, derived via immunoSEQ multiplex PCR, lists solely in-frame clones and lacks some. The sample yields around 110,000 clones, 90% seen once. Sequencing was performed on peripheral blood, taken 28 days after the second AZD1222 dose. These receptors were taken from an adult who received the AZD1222 COVID-19 vaccine.

V usage is TRBV9 and J usage is TRBJ2-1; 9 nucleotides match TRBD1. Looked up from germline, CDR1 is SGDLS and CDR2 is YYNGEE. Trimming cost V 6 bases and J 13 bases; bases outside gene matches: 14. This CDR3 is built from 14 residues. CDR3 protein: CASTPNRGHETQFF. CDR3 coding DNA: TGTGCCAGCACCCCAAACAGGGGGCATGAGACCCAGTTCTTC.

V usage is TRBV7-2 and J usage is TRBJ2-2; TRBD2 is a possible D gene (5 bases). The V gene's germline CDR1 is SGHTA and CDR2 FQGNSA. The CDR3 consists of 16 residues. Trimming left V 1 base short and J 3 bases short, with 12 bases between. The chain's CDR3 is CASSLDSGADTGELFF. For the CDR3, the DNA is TGTGCCAGCAGCTTAGATTCAGGAGCGGACACCGGGGAGCTGTTTTTT.

The chain recombines TRBV19 with TRBJ1-5, with 8 bases fitting TRBD1. CDR3 length: 16 residues. The trim removed 4 bases at V and 2 bases at J, leaving 7 bases unmatched. Germline V gene sequence: CDR1 LNHDA, CDR2 SQIVND (reference sequence). The CDR3 loop is CASSKQGQGGNQPQHF. CDR3 DNA sequence: TGTGCCAGTAGTAAACAAGGACAGGGCGGCAATCAGCCCCAGCATTTT. The complete variable domain, with remaining parts taken from reference TRBV19 and TRBJ1-5, reads DGGITQSPKYLFRKEGQNVTLSCEQNLNHDAMYWYRQDPGQGLRLIYYSQIVNDFQKGDIAEGYSVSREKKESFPLTVTSAQKNPTAFYLCASSKQGQGGNQPQHFGDGTRLSIL.

The chain joins TRBV7-9 to TRBJ1-1; D remains unclear. Germline V CDR1 and CDR2: SEHNR, FQNEAQ (reference sequence). V lost 4 bases and J 0 bases, leaving 12 bases between the germline ends. The CDR3 has 15 amino acids. CDR3 loop: CASSSGTVMNTEAFF. The CDR3 DNA follows: TGTGCCAGCAGCTCCGGAACAGTCATGAACACTGAAGCTTTCTTT.

This rearrangement joins TRBV4-3 to TRBJ2-2, with D possibly being TRBD2 (6 bases). CDR1 is LGHNA, CDR2 YSLEER, per germline. The CDR3 length is 16 residues. Trimming removed 1 base at V and 4 bases at J, with 13 bases between. CDR3 amino acids: CASSQVPLAITGELFF. The CDR3 nucleotides are TGCGCCAGCAGCCAAGTCCCCCTAGCGATCACCGGGGAGCTGTTTTTT.

The chain employs TRBV24-1 and TRBJ1-5, with 9 bases fitting TRBD1. This CDR3 contains 16 residues. Looked up from germline, CDR1 is KGHDR and CDR2 is SFDVKD. V dropped 5 bases and J dropped 5; count of bases not matched to a gene: 9. CDR3 nucleotide sequence: TGTGCCACCAGTGCCAGTGGACAGGGGAACTATCAGCCCCAGCATTTT. Encoded protein: CATSASGQGNYQPQHF.

This clone showed up just once. The V call is TRBV7-3, the J call TRBJ2-2; D is undetermined. Germline assignment: CDR1 SGHTA and CDR2 FQGTGA. The CDR3 is made up of 12 amino acids. Trimming took 4 bases from V and 7 from J, leaving 7 bases between them. The CDR3 bases are TGTGCCAGCAGCTACCGAGTCGGGGAGCTGTTTTTT. Its translation: CASSYRVGELFF.

The chain combines TRBV4-3 with TRBJ2-3, with 8 bases lining up with TRBD2. The V gene end was trimmed by 2 bases and the J gene end by 0 bases; junction bases not matched to a gene: 10. The CDR3 consists of 18 residues. Germline CDR1 reads LGHNA; CDR2 reads YSLEER. The CDR3 DNA is TGCGCCAGCAGCCAACGTCGGGGGGGCTCGACCAGCACAGATACGCAGTATTTT. This sequence encodes CASSQRRGGSTSTDTQYF.

V usage is TRBV9 and J usage is TRBJ2-3; D gene uncertain. Trimming took 2 bases from V and 0 from J, leaving 7 bases between them. This CDR3 is built from 14 residues. Per the germline V gene, CDR1 is SGDLS and CDR2 is YYNGEE. CDR3 sequence reads: CASSVERSTDTQYF. In DNA form, the CDR3 reads TGTGCCAGCAGCGTGGAAAGGAGCACAGATACGCAGTATTTT.

The CDR3 is CASSGVAGALYEQYF. The CDR3 DNA reads TGTGCCAGCAGTGGGGTAGCGGGGGCTCTCTACGAGCAGTACTTC. The chain carries TRBV9 and TRBJ2-7, with 9 bases aligning to TRBD2. Per the germline V gene, CDR1 is SGDLS and CDR2 is YYNGEE. V trimming: 5 bases; J trimming: 3 bases; junction bases outside the gene matches: 9. The CDR3 runs 15 residues.

The rearrangement links TRBV5-1 to TRBJ2-2; no firm D call. Trimming cost V 0 bases and J 4 bases, with 13 bases left between them. CDR1 is SGHRS, CDR2 YFSETQ, per germline. CDR3 length equals 16 residues. The CDR3 DNA is TGCGCCAGCAGCTTGGGCGCGGCTAGAAGCACCGGGGAGCTGTTTTTT. Translation: CASSLGAARSTGELFF.

V is TRBV4-2 and J is TRBJ1-1; 9 bases are shared with TRBD1. The CDR3 length is 15 residues. Germline CDR1 reads LGHNA; CDR2 reads YNFKEQ. V trimming: 4 bases; J trimming: 1 base; junction bases outside the gene matches: 4. CDR3 sequence (DNA): TGTGCCAGCAGCCCGTGGACAGGGGCGAACACTGAAGCTTTCTTT. This translates into CASSPWTGANTEAFF.

In DNA form, the CDR3 reads TGCAGTGTCGGGAGGAACACTGAAGCTTTCTTT. Protein: CSVGRNTEAFF. V usage is TRBV20-1 and J usage is TRBJ1-1; D is undetermined. The CDR3 sequence is 11 residues long. V dropped 7 bases and J dropped 1 base, with 7 bases sitting between them. Per germline, CDR1 DFQATT and CDR2 SNEGSKA (reference sequence).